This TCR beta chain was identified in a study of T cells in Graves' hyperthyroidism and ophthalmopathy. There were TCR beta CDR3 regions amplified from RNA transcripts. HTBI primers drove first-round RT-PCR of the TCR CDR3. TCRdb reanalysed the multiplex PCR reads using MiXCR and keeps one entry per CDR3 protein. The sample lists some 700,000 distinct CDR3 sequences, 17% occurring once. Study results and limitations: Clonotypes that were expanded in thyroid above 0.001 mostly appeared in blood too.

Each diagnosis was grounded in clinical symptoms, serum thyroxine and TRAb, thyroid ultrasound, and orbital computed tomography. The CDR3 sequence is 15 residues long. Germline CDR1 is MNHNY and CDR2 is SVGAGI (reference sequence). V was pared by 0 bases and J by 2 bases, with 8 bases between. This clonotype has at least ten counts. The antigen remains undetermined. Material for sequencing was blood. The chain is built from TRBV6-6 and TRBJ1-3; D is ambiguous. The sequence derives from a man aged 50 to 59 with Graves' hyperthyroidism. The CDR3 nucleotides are TGTGCCAGCAGTTACTCTTCCCAGGCTGGAAACACCATATATTTT. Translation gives CASSYSSQAGNTIYF.